Sequencing of this TCR beta chain was carried out in a study of blood T cell repertoires in COVID-19. This study enrolled people aged about 18 to 100 from 20 to 25 US geographic areas. Allocation to cohorts depended on clinical history reported by the participants. The recovered donors of Cohort 3 showed two negative PCRs, clearance, or symptom resolution. Germline V CDR1 and CDR2: LNHNV, YYDKDF (reference sequence). J lost 3 bases, V lost 1 base, and 2 bases had no gene match. The CDR3 extends over 15 amino acids. In the source study's methods: Amplified reference gene primers provided the basis for estimating nucleated cell counts. TCRdb's copy holds only in-frame clones and misses some; the assay was immunoSEQ multiplex PCR. Clone size and V and J calls were adopted from that table, with D and trimming inferred from the DNA. Of about 140,000 clones in the sample, around 81% are singletons; the top ten hold 6.2%.

Sequenced sample: PBMCs or T cells enriched from blood (not recorded which). The chain combines TRBV15 with TRBJ1-5; 8 bases align to TRBD1. The sequence was collected from a woman between 40 and 55 years old who had recovered from COVID-19. CDR3 sequence: CATSRGQGANQPQHF. In nucleotides, the CDR3 is TGTGCCACCAGCAGAGGGCAGGGGGCCAATCAGCCCCAGCATTTT.